The clone carrying this TCR beta chain appeared a single time. The sample originates from a study of blood T cell repertoires in COVID-19. The CDR3 runs 13 residues. In germline, CDR1 is KGHSH, CDR2 LQKENI. V gave up 3 bases and J gave up 1 base, with 6 bases separating them. This table comes from immunoSEQ multiplex PCR, and its TCRdb copy is limited to in-frame clones, with some not included. The repertoire holds roughly 390,000 clones, with 70% to 90% as singletons. The sequencing input was peripheral blood. The source is a woman aged 25 to 45 with COVID-19, enrolled during active disease. The V gene is TRBV18, the J gene TRBJ1-1; D gene uncertain. The CDR3 coding sequence is TGTGCCAGCTCACCTCAGAAGAACACTGAAGCTTTCTTT. Its protein is CASSPQKNTEAFF.